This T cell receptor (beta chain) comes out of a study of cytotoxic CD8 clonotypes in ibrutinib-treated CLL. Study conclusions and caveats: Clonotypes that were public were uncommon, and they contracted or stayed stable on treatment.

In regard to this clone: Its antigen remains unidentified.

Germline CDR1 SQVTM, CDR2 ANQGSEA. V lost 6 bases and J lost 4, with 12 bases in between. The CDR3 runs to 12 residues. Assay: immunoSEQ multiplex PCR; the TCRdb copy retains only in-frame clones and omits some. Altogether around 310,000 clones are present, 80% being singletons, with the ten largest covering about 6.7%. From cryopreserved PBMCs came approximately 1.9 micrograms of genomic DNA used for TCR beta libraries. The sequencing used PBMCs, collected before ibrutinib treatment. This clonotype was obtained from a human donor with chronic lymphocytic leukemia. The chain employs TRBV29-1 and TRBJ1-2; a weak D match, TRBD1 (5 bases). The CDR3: CSVAGNRYGYTF. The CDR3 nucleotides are TGCAGCGTAGCAGGGAATCGCTATGGCTACACCTTC.